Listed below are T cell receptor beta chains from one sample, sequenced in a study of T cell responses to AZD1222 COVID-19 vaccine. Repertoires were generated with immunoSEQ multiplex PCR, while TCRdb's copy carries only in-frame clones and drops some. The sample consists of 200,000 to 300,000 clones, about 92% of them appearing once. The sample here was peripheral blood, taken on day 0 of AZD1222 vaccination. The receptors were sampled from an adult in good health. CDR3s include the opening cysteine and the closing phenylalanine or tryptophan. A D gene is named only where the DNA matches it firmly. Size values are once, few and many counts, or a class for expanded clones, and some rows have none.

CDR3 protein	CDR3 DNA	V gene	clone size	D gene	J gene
CASSLGLAGPGTDTQYF	TGCGCCAGCAGCTTGGGACTAGCGGGACCGGGCACAGATACGCAGTATTTT	TRBV5-1	once	TRBD2	TRBJ2-3
CASSPDRLLEAFF	TGTGCCAGCAGTCCCGACAGACTTCTTGAAGCTTTCTTT	TRBV27	.	.	TRBJ1-1
CASSLVGKMNTEAFF	TGCGCCAGCAGCTTGGTAGGGAAAATGAACACTGAAGCTTTCTTT	TRBV5-1	.	.	TRBJ1-1
CASSISSYNEQFF	TGTGCCAGTAGTATATCCTCCTACAATGAGCAGTTCTTC	TRBV19	.	.	TRBJ2-1
CASSRSTGYEQYF	TGTGCCAGCAGCCGATCGACAGGTTACGAGCAGTACTTC	TRBV28	.	.	TRBJ2-7
CASSEWEGEQYF	TGTGCCAGCAGTGAATGGGAGGGCGAGCAGTACTTC	TRBV25-1	.	TRBD2	TRBJ2-7
CASSENSDPYGYTF	TGCGCCAGCAGCGAAAACTCCGACCCATATGGCTACACCTTC	TRBV5-1	.	.	TRBJ1-2
CASSLDWGIHYEQYF	TGCGCCAGCAGCTTGGACTGGGGCATCCACTACGAGCAGTACTTC	TRBV5-1	.	.	TRBJ2-7
CASSQYRDTARGEQFF	TGCGCCAGCAGCCAATACCGGGACACGGCCAGGGGGGAGCAGTTCTTC	TRBV4-1	.	TRBD1	TRBJ2-1
CASSTPGLAKNIQYF	TGTGCCAGCAGCACCCCCGGACTAGCCAAAAACATTCAGTACTTC	TRBV7-2	.	.	TRBJ2-4
CASSLGGYEQYF	TGTGCCAGCAGCTTGGGCGGCTACGAGCAGTACTTC	TRBV5-6	.	.	TRBJ2-7
CSAREGPEAFF	TGCAGTGCTAGAGAGGGGCCTGAAGCTTTCTTT	TRBV20-1	.	.	TRBJ1-1
CASSYSDSLGEKLFF	TGTGCCAGCAGTTACTCGGACAGTCTTGGAGAAAAACTGTTTTTT	TRBV6-5	.	.	TRBJ1-4
CASSHPTGRYGYTF	TGTGCCAGCAGCCATCCGACAGGGAGGTATGGCTACACCTTC	TRBV28	.	TRBD1	TRBJ1-2
CASSLMGRTPVEQYF	TGTGCCAGCAGCTTGATGGGGCGAACCCCCGTCGAGCAGTACTTC	TRBV11-2	.	.	TRBJ2-7
CASSLNRVYEQYF	TGTGCCAGCAGCTTAAACAGAGTCTACGAGCAGTACTTC	TRBV7-6	.	.	TRBJ2-7
CASSLAGVRGQFF	TGTGCCAGCAGCTTGGCCGGGGTCCGGGGGCAGTTCTTC	TRBV5-4	.	.	TRBJ2-1
CATSRGRTGGLHEQYF	TGTGCCACCAGCAGAGGTCGGACAGGGGGTCTCCACGAGCAGTACTTC	TRBV15	.	TRBD1	TRBJ2-7
CASSFLSAGDLGYTF	TGTGCCAGCAGCTTTTTATCGGCAGGGGATTTAGGCTACACCTTC	TRBV7-9	.	.	TRBJ1-2
CASSLVEGNTEAFF	TGCGCCAGCAGCTTGGTAGAGGGAAACACTGAAGCTTTCTTT	TRBV5-1	once	.	TRBJ1-1
CASSYSGSPNEKLFF	TGTGCCAGCAGTTACTCGGGTAGCCCTAATGAAAAACTGTTTTTT	TRBV6-2/TRBV6-3	.	.	TRBJ1-4
CATSRDGVFSEKLFF	TGTGCCACCAGCAGAGATGGGGTATTTAGTGAAAAACTGTTTTTT	TRBV15	.	.	TRBJ1-4
CASSRVLGGDTEAFF	TGCGCCAGCAGCCGCGTATTGGGAGGGGACACTGAAGCTTTCTTT	TRBV5-1	once	.	TRBJ1-1
CASSVGGATNEKLFF	TGTGCCAGCAGCGTAGGAGGTGCAACTAATGAAAAACTGTTTTTT	TRBV9	.	.	TRBJ1-4
CATSRGNQPQHF	TGTGCCACCAGCAGAGGCAATCAGCCCCAGCATTTT	TRBV15	.	.	TRBJ1-5
CASSILTNYNEQFF	TGTGCCAGTAGTATTCTCACTAATTACAATGAGCAGTTCTTC	TRBV19	.	.	TRBJ2-1
CASRLTRQGGSPLHF	TGTGCCAGCAGGTTGACCAGACAGGGTGGTTCACCCCTCCACTTT	TRBV27	.	TRBD1	TRBJ1-6
CASAPEGNTIYF	TGTGCCAGCGCCCCCGAGGGAAACACCATATATTTT	TRBV3-1/TRBV3-2	.	.	TRBJ1-3
CASSLAGTEYYGYTF	TGTGCCAGCAGTTTGGCTGGGACGGAGTACTATGGCTACACCTTC	TRBV27	.	.	TRBJ1-2
CASSLRRDWVSGANVLTF	TGTGCCAGCAGTCTGAGGAGGGATTGGGTCTCTGGGGCCAACGTCCTGACTTTC	TRBV2	.	.	TRBJ2-6
CASSVGVGKLAYNEQFF	TGTGCCAGCAGCGTAGGGGTGGGGAAACTGGCCTACAATGAGCAGTTCTTC	TRBV9	once	.	TRBJ2-1
CASGRTGSYTEAFF	TGTGCCAGCGGAAGGACAGGGTCGTACACTGAAGCTTTCTTT	TRBV25-1	.	TRBD1	TRBJ1-1
CASSPRDRGREGTEAFF	TGTGCCAGCAGCCCAAGGGACAGGGGGCGCGAGGGGACTGAAGCTTTCTTT	TRBV11-3	.	TRBD1	TRBJ1-1
CASSLGQPNTEAFF	TGCGCCAGCAGCTTAGGACAGCCGAACACTGAAGCTTTCTTT	TRBV5-1	.	.	TRBJ1-1
CASSSFFNSNQPQHF	TGTGCCAGCAGTTCCTTTTTCAATAGCAATCAGCCCCAGCATTTT	TRBV6-5	few	.	TRBJ1-5
CASTLTGGYGYTF	TGTGCCAGCACCTTAACAGGAGGCTATGGCTACACCTTC	TRBV12-3/TRBV12-4	.	.	TRBJ1-2